This T cell receptor (beta chain) was identified in a study of OX40 agonist ivuxolimab in advanced cancers. Looking at the study overall: Participants, around 80% male, averaged roughly 60 years of age, ranging from roughly 20 to 79. One hepatocellular carcinoma and a couple of cutaneous melanoma patients partially responded.

Only in-frame clones appear in the TCRdb table, and some are missing; sequencing was by immunoSEQ multiplex PCR. Here the sample spans approximately 30,000 clones, approximately 89% being singletons. Note on this clone: Its cognate antigen is unknown.

Study-level results: Expanded clones belonging to CD8+ T cells outnumbered, on average, those of CD4+.

CDR1 is SGHNT, CDR2 YYREEE, per germline (reference sequence). This CDR3 contains 13 residues. V was shortened by 5 bases and J by 5 bases, with 11 bases between the two germline ends. Cycle 7 day 1, cycle 4 day 1, and baseline were the timepoints at which blood was sampled. The starting material was CD4+ or CD8+ T cells sorted from blood, obtained in a trial of the OX40 agonist ivuxolimab. The clonotype was recovered from an adult with an advanced solid tumor such as melanoma, head and neck, liver or kidney cancer. This chain connects TRBV5-4 to TRBJ2-1; D uncertain. CDR3 amino acids: CASSLPRHNEQFF. CDR3 DNA sequence: TGTGCCAGCAGTCTTCCTCGACACAATGAGCAGTTCTTC.